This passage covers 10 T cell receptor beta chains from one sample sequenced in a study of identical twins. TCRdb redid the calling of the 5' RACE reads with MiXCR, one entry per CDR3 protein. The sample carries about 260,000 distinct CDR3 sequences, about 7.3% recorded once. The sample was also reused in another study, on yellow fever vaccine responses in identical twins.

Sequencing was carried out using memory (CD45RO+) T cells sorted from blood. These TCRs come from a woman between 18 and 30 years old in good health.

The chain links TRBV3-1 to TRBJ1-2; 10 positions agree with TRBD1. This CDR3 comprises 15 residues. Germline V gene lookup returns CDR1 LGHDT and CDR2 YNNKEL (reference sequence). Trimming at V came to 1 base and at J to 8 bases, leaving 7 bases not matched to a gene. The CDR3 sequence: CASSQAYGTGVGYTF. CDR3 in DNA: TGTGCCAGCAGCCAAGCCTACGGGACAGGGGTCGGCTACACCTTC.

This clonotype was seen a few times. This CDR3 reads CASSQDEIAGLIAQFF. The CDR3 DNA reads as TGTGCCAGCAGCCAAGATGAGATAGCGGGCTTAATTGCGCAGTTCTTC. The rearrangement joins TRBV4-2 to TRBJ2-1, with 7 positions matching TRBD2. There are 16 residues in the CDR3. The trim removed 0 bases at V and 12 bases at J, leaving 14 bases unmatched. Germline V CDR1 and CDR2: LGHNA, YNFKEQ.

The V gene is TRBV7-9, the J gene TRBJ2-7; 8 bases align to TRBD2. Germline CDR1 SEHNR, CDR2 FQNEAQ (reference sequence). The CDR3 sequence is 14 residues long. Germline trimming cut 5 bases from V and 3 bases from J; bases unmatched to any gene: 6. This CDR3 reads CASSPGLVGYEQYV. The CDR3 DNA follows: TGTGCCAGCAGCCCGGGACTAGTAGGCTACGAGCAGTACGTC.

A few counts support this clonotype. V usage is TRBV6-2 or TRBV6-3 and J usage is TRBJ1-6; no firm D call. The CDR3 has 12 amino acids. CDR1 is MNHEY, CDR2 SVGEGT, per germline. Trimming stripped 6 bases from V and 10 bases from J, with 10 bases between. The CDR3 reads CASRTAGSPLHF. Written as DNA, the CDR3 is TGTGCCAGCAGGACTGCCGGATCACCCCTCCACTTT.

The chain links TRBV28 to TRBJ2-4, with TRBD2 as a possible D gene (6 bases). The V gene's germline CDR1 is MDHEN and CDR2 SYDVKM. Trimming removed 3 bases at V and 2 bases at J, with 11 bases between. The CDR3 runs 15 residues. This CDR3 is CASSFLAGSKNIQYF. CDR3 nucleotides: TGTGCCAGCAGTTTTCTTGCGGGATCCAAAAACATTCAGTACTTC.

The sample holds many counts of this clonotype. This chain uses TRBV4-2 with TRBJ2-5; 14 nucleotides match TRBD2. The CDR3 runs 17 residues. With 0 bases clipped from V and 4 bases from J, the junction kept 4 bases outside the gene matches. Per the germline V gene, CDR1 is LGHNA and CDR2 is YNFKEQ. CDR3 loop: CASSQEGLAGVAETQYF. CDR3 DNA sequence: TGTGCCAGCAGCCAAGAGGGACTAGCGGGAGTAGCAGAGACCCAGTACTTC.

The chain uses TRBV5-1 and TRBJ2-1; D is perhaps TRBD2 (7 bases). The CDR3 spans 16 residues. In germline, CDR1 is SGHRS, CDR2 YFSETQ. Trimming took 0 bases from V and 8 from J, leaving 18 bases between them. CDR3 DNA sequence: TGCGCCAGCAGCTTGGTAGGGGGGGCCCCCAGCGATGAGCAGTTCTTC. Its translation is CASSLVGGAPSDEQFF.

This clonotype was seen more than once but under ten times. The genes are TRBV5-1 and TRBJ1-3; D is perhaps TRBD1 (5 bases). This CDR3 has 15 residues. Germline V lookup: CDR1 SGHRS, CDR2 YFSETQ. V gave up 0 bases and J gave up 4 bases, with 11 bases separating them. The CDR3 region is CASSLAGGKGNTIYF. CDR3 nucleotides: TGCGCCAGCAGCTTGGCCGGGGGGAAAGGAAACACCATATATTTT.

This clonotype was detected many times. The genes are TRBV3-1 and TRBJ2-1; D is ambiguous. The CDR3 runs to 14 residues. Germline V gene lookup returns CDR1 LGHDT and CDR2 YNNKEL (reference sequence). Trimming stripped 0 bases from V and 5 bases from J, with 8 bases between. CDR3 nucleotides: TGTGCCAGCAGCCAAGATTACGTGGACAATGAGCAGTTCTTC. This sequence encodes CASSQDYVDNEQFF.

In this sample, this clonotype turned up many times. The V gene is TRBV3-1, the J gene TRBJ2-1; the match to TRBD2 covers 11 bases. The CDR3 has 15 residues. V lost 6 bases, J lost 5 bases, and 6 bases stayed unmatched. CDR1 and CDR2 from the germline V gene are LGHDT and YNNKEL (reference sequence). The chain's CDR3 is CASRPTSGGNNEQFF. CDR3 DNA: TGTGCCAGCAGACCAACTAGCGGGGGAAACAATGAGCAGTTCTTC.